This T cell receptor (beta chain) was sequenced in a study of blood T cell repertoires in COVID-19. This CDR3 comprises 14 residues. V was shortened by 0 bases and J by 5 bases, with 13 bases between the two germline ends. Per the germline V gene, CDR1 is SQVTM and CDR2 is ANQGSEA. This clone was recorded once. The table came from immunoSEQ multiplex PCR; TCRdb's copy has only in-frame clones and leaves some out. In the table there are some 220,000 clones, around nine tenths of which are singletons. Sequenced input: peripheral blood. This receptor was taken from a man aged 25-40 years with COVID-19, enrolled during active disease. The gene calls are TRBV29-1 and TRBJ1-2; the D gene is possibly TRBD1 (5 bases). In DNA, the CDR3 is TGCAGCGTTGAAGATCGGGGGGATTTGTATGGCTACACCTTC. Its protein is CSVEDRGDLYGYTF.